This T cell receptor (beta chain) originates from a study of T cell responses to AZD1222 COVID-19 vaccine. General study findings and limits: CD4 TCRs linked to vaccination spanned spike, dominating at 160-218 and 743-854.

In the case of this clone: Antigen: not known.

The CDR3 extends over 17 amino acids. V was clipped by 2 bases and J by 5 bases, with 21 bases between them. Germline V gene lookup returns CDR1 SEHNR and CDR2 FQNEAQ (reference sequence). Generated by immunoSEQ multiplex PCR, the TCRdb table keeps only in-frame clones and is missing some. The table has fewer than 150,000 clones, more than 80% seen once. Sequenced here: peripheral blood, sampled on day 0 of AZD1222 vaccination. The TCR comes from an adult in good health. The chain employs TRBV7-9 and TRBJ1-1; D gene ambiguous. The CDR3 nucleotides are TGTGCCAGCAGCTTAACGCCGTTGGGTCGCCGAGGAACTGAAGCTTTCTTT. As protein: CASSLTPLGRRGTEAFF.